One and the same sample provided the 9 T cell receptor beta chains below, sequenced in a study of shared clonotypes between healthy human individuals. TCRdb's table, derived via immunoSEQ multiplex PCR, lists solely in-frame clones and lacks some. The sample includes some 360,000 clones, 70% to 75% of them seen just once. Source material: memory CD4+ T cells sorted from blood. Subset described: CD45RA-negative fraction. The receptors derive from a man aged 30 to 39 in good health.

The table lists this clone with many counts. The rearrangement links TRBV5-5 to TRBJ1-1; D is undetermined. This CDR3 contains 14 residues. Germline loops: CDR1 SGHKS, CDR2 YYEKEE (reference sequence). Trimming removed 0 bases at V and 4 bases at J, with 10 bases between. Here the CDR3 reads CASSLDINFTEAFF. Here the CDR3 DNA reads TGTGCCAGCAGCTTGGACATAAATTTCACTGAAGCTTTCTTT.

The J gene is TRBJ1-1, the V gene TRBV12-5; 7 bases are shared with TRBD1. The germline gives CDR1 LGHNT, CDR2 FRNRAP. This CDR3 region has 15 residues. V shed 2 bases, J shed 6 bases, and the junction held 9 bases outside the gene matches. For the CDR3, the DNA is TGTGCTAGTGGTTTGTCCGACAGGGTCATCGCTGAAGCTTTCTTT. Amino acid sequence: CASGLSDRVIAEAFF.

This chain connects TRBV25-1 to TRBJ2-5; no firm D call. The CDR3 spans 14 residues. Trimming took 1 base from V and 4 from J, leaving 10 bases between them. The germline CDR1 and CDR2 sequences are MGHDK and SYGVNS. CDR3 sequence reads: CASSELKEIETQYF. The CDR3 DNA is TGTGCCAGCAGTGAATTAAAGGAGATAGAGACCCAGTACTTC.

J is TRBJ2-1 and V is TRBV2, with 10 bases aligning to TRBD2. The CDR3 length is 15 residues. Trimming removed 6 bases from V and 3 bases from J; junction bases left unmatched: 5. Germline CDR1 and CDR2: SNHLY and FYNNEI. CDR3: CASSPASGSYNEQFF. DNA for the CDR3: TGTGCCAGCAGCCCCGCTAGCGGGAGCTACAATGAGCAGTTCTTC.

CDR3 amino acids: CASSIELDRGELFF. CDR3 in DNA: TGTGCCAGTAGTATCGAACTTGATCGCGGGGAGCTGTTTTTT. V usage is TRBV19 and J usage is TRBJ2-2, with D hard to call. Looked up from germline, CDR1 is LNHDA and CDR2 is SQIVND (reference sequence). The length of the CDR3 is 14 residues. V lost 3 bases and J lost 7, with 12 bases in between.

The rearrangement links TRBV2 to TRBJ2-3; a weak D match, TRBD1 (5 bases). The CDR3 spans 15 residues. V dropped 4 bases and J dropped 1 base, with 12 bases sitting between them. CDR1 and CDR2 from the germline V gene are SNHLY and FYNNEI. CDR3 region: CASSGRWGGTDTQYF. CDR3 DNA: TGTGCCAGCAGTGGTCGTTGGGGCGGCACAGATACGCAGTATTTT.

This clone was found a few times. The chain combines TRBV4-3 with TRBJ2-6, with TRBD2 identical over 11 bases. The trim removed 6 bases at V and 7 bases at J, leaving 5 bases unmatched. Germline V lookup: CDR1 LGHNA, CDR2 YSLEER. This CDR3 contains 15 residues. CDR3 nucleotides: TGCGCCAGCAGTTCTAGCGGGGGGAGTGCCAACGTCCTGACTTTC. Its protein product is CASSSSGGSANVLTF.

The J gene is TRBJ1-5, the V gene TRBV2; D gene uncertain. Trimming shortened V by 2 bases and J by 3 bases, and 11 bases separated the two germline ends. The germline V gene encodes CDR1 SNHLY and CDR2 FYNNEI. The CDR3 has 15 residues. The DNA of the CDR3 is TGTGCCAGCAGTGAAAGGGCAGGACCCAATCAGCCCCAGCATTTT. It encodes CASSERAGPNQPQHF.

The CDR3 coding sequence is TGTGCCAGCAGGGCGAACGGACAGGGGAAGCCCCAGCATTTT. Its translation is CASRANGQGKPQHF. This sequence joins TRBV2 and TRBJ1-5; the match to TRBD1 covers 9 bases. The J segment lost 8 bases and the V segment lost 6 bases, leaving 8 bases of the junction unmatched. Germline values: CDR1 SNHLY, CDR2 FYNNEI. The CDR3 runs 14 residues.